A selection of T cell receptor beta chains follows, all from one sample in a study of blood T cell repertoires in COVID-19. Assay: immunoSEQ multiplex PCR; the TCRdb copy retains only in-frame clones and omits some. This sample yields roughly 230,000 clones, of which 82% are seen a single time; more than 3% belongs to the top ten. The material sequenced was PBMCs or T cells enriched from blood (not recorded which). The receptors were gathered from a woman aged 55-70 years who had recovered from COVID-19. CDR3s include the opening cysteine and the closing phenylalanine or tryptophan. The D gene is left open where the match is weak. Expanded clones get a size class; other rows say once, few or many, or leave the size out.

J: TRBJ1-3
V: TRBV2
size: -
D: -
DNA: TGTGCCAGCAGAGCAAGCGGGCGGAACTCGGGGCCCGAACTCGGGAACTCTGGAAACACCATATATTTT
CDR3: CASRASGRNSGPELGNSGNTIYF

J: TRBJ2-7
V: TRBV3-1/TRBV3-2
size: once
D: TRBD2
DNA: TGTGCCAGCAGCCGAACTAGCGGGAGTCCCCACGAGCAGTACTTC
CDR3: CASSRTSGSPHEQYF

J: TRBJ2-7
V: TRBV19
size: -
D: -
DNA: TGTGCCAGTAGTATTAGTCAGGGTTCCTCCTACGAGCAGTACTTC
CDR3: CASSISQGSSYEQYF

J: TRBJ2-5
V: TRBV5-1
size: -
D: -
DNA: TGCGCCAGCAGCTTGGAAGGGACACGGCGACAAGAGACCCAGTACTTC
CDR3: CASSLEGTRRQETQYF

J: TRBJ1-1
V: TRBV19
size: once
D: TRBD1
DNA: TGTGCCAGTAACACACAGGGGGCATCTTTCTTT
CDR3: CASNTQGASFF

J: TRBJ1-1
V: TRBV24-1
size: -
D: -
DNA: TGTGCCACCAGTGATGTCGGGGGCACTGAAGCTTTCTTT
CDR3: CATSDVGGTEAFF

J: TRBJ1-5
V: TRBV18
size: -
D: -
DNA: TGTGCCAGCTCACCTGCCGGGGGGAATCAGCCCCAGCATTTT
CDR3: CASSPAGGNQPQHF

J: TRBJ2-2
V: TRBV5-6
size: -
D: TRBD1
DNA: TGTGCCAGCAGCCCACTGGCAGGGGGTTCCGGGGAGCTGTTTTTT
CDR3: CASSPLAGGSGELFF

J: TRBJ1-1
V: TRBV10-3
size: -
D: TRBD1
DNA: TGTGCCATCACCGGACAGGATAACACTGAAGCTTTCTTT
CDR3: CAITGQDNTEAFF

J: TRBJ2-5
V: TRBV2
size: -
D: -
DNA: TGTGCCAGCAGGGCGGGAGAGACCCAGTACTTC
CDR3: CASRAGETQYF

J: TRBJ2-7
V: TRBV19
size: -
D: TRBD2
DNA: TGTGCCAGTAGTCTCTCGGCAGAAGCGGGGGCCCTACGAGGGCAGTACTTC
CDR3: CASSLSAEAGALRGQYF

J: TRBJ2-6
V: TRBV29-1
size: -
D: TRBD1
DNA: TGCAGCGTTGGCCCCGGGACAGGGGGAAGCTCTGGGGCCAACGTCCTGACTTTC
CDR3: CSVGPGTGGSSGANVLTF

J: TRBJ2-3
V: TRBV7-3
size: -
D: -
DNA: TGTGCCAGCAGCTTCGGGACTGCAGATACGCAGTATTTT
CDR3: CASSFGTADTQYF

J: TRBJ2-1
V: TRBV2
size: -
D: TRBD2
DNA: TGTGCCAGCAGTACTCGGCTAGCGGGGGATGAGCAGTTCTTC
CDR3: CASSTRLAGDEQFF

J: TRBJ2-7
V: TRBV7-3
size: once
D: TRBD1
DNA: TGTGCCAGCAGCTTGACAGGGTGGGACGAGCAGTACTTC
CDR3: CASSLTGWDEQYF

J: TRBJ2-3
V: TRBV11-2
size: once
D: -
DNA: TGTGCCAGCAGCTTAGTGCGGGGTACAGATACGCAGTATTTT
CDR3: CASSLVRGTDTQYF

J: TRBJ2-1
V: TRBV19
size: -
D: TRBD1
DNA: TGTGCCAGTAGTATGGGACAGAACTACAATGAGCAGTTCTTC
CDR3: CASSMGQNYNEQFF

J: TRBJ2-2
V: TRBV25-1
size: -
D: TRBD2
DNA: TGTGCCAGCAGTGAAGGGACTACAGCCGGGGAGCTGTTTTTT
CDR3: CASSEGTTAGELFF

J: TRBJ1-2
V: TRBV7-2
size: -
D: TRBD1
DNA: TGTGCCAGCAGGAAAGGGGGCGCGGATGGCTACACCTTC
CDR3: CASRKGGADGYTF

J: TRBJ2-5
V: TRBV7-2
size: once
D: TRBD2
DNA: TGTGCCAGCAGCTTAGTAGCGGGGATGGAGACCCAGTACTTC
CDR3: CASSLVAGMETQYF

J: TRBJ2-4
V: TRBV7-9
size: -
D: -
DNA: TGTGCCAGCAGCAGAAGGGCGGGACCCGAGGACATTCAGTACTTC
CDR3: CASSRRAGPEDIQYF

J: TRBJ2-1
V: TRBV19
size: -
D: TRBD2
DNA: TGTGCCAGTAGTACGGGACTAGCGGGAGGCAATGAGCAGTTCTTC
CDR3: CASSTGLAGGNEQFF

J: TRBJ1-2
V: TRBV12-3/TRBV12-4
size: once
D: -
DNA: TGTGCCAGCAGTTTAACAGGGCGATATGGCTACACCTTC
CDR3: CASSLTGRYGYTF

J: TRBJ1-4
V: TRBV12-3/TRBV12-4
size: -
D: -
DNA: TGTGCCAGCAGGGGAGAGGGTGAAAAACTGTTTTTT
CDR3: CASRGEGEKLFF

J: TRBJ2-3
V: TRBV5-4
size: few
D: TRBD2
DNA: TGTGCCAGCAGCGCGACTAGCGGACACACAGATACGCAGTATTTT
CDR3: CASSATSGHTDTQYF

J: TRBJ1-2
V: TRBV3-1/TRBV3-2
size: -
D: -
DNA: TGTGCCAGCAGCCCCTCGGGGAGTAACTATGGCTACACCTTC
CDR3: CASSPSGSNYGYTF

J: TRBJ1-3
V: TRBV7-3
size: many
D: -
DNA: TGTGCCAGCAGCTTAAGCCCGGCCGGAGGTGCGGGAAACACCATATATTTT
CDR3: CASSLSPAGGAGNTIYF

J: TRBJ1-5
V: TRBV7-2
size: -
D: -
DNA: TGTGCCAGCAGCTTAGAACCAGGACAAAGCAATCAGCCCCAGCATTTT
CDR3: CASSLEPGQSNQPQHF

J: TRBJ2-3
V: TRBV7-7
size: -
D: -
DNA: TGTGCCAGCAGCCCCCGAGGGGGTAGCACAGATACGCAGTATTTT
CDR3: CASSPRGGSTDTQYF

J: TRBJ1-5
V: TRBV3-1/TRBV3-2
size: few
D: -
DNA: TGTGCCAGCAGCCTAGGAGAGGGTCAGCCCCAGCATTTT
CDR3: CASSLGEGQPQHF

J: TRBJ2-1
V: TRBV3-1/TRBV3-2
size: -
D: TRBD2
DNA: TGTGCCAGCAGCCCCTTTGGGGTGGCGGGGGGGGCTAGCTCCTACAATGAGCAGTTCTTC
CDR3: CASSPFGVAGGASSYNEQFF

J: TRBJ1-5
V: TRBV6-5
size: -
D: -
DNA: TGTGCCAGCCGGGGGGCGCAAAACAATCAGCCCCAGCATTTT
CDR3: CASRGAQNNQPQHF

J: TRBJ1-2
V: TRBV19
size: few
D: TRBD1
DNA: TGTGCCAGTAGTCCGGGGCTACAGGGGCAGGACTATGGCTACACCTTC
CDR3: CASSPGLQGQDYGYTF

J: TRBJ1-6
V: TRBV7-8
size: -
D: -
DNA: TGTGCCAGCAGCTTAGAGGTTAGGGGTTCACCCCTCCACTTT
CDR3: CASSLEVRGSPLHF

J: TRBJ2-1
V: TRBV7-2
size: -
D: -
DNA: TGTGCCAGCAGCCCGTCCTACAATGAGCAGTTCTTC
CDR3: CASSPSYNEQFF

J: TRBJ2-7
V: TRBV5-4
size: -
D: -
DNA: TGTGCCAGCAGTTTAGGAGGGGGCAGGAACGAGCAGTACTTC
CDR3: CASSLGGGRNEQYF

J: TRBJ1-1
V: TRBV7-2
size: -
D: TRBD1
DNA: TGTGCCAGCAGTCTAAAGGGACAGAAGAACACTGAAGCTTTCTTT
CDR3: CASSLKGQKNTEAFF

J: TRBJ1-1
V: TRBV6-5
size: -
D: -
DNA: TGTGCCAGCAGTTACTCGAGAGCCGGTACGTCTGAAGCTTTCTTT
CDR3: CASSYSRAGTSEAFF

J: TRBJ1-2
V: TRBV7-2
size: -
D: -
DNA: TGTGCCAGCAGCTTAGCAAACAGGGCGAATGGCTACACCTTC
CDR3: CASSLANRANGYTF

J: TRBJ1-3
V: TRBV5-8
size: -
D: TRBD1
DNA: TGTGCCAGCAGCCTAGGGACAGTCTCTGGAAACACCATATATTTT
CDR3: CASSLGTVSGNTIYF

J: TRBJ2-7
V: TRBV30
size: -
D: -
DNA: TGTGCCTGGAGTCCCCAGGGGCGCGAGCAGTACTTC
CDR3: CAWSPQGREQYF

J: TRBJ2-7
V: TRBV6-1
size: -
D: -
DNA: TGTGCCAGCAGTGAAGGCGCCAAAGGGGCTCGCGAGCAGTACTTC
CDR3: CASSEGAKGAREQYF

J: TRBJ2-4
V: TRBV3-1/TRBV3-2
size: -
D: -
DNA: TGTGCCAGCAGCCAAGGGGGACCAGGGAGGCCTGCCAAAAACATTCAGTACTTC
CDR3: CASSQGGPGRPAKNIQYF

J: TRBJ1-2
V: TRBV29-1
size: -
D: -
DNA: TGCAGCGTTGGCGGGGATGGCTACACCTTC
CDR3: CSVGGDGYTF

J: TRBJ2-5
V: TRBV7-6
size: -
D: TRBD2
DNA: TGTGCCAGCAGCCCCAGACTAGCGGGAGGGCAAGAGACCCAGTACTTC
CDR3: CASSPRLAGGQETQYF

J: TRBJ1-1
V: TRBV2
size: -
D: TRBD1
DNA: TGTGCCAGCATGTCTAGCAGGGGGCGGAATGAAGCTTTCTTT
CDR3: CASMSSRGRNEAFF

J: TRBJ2-1
V: TRBV18
size: once
D: TRBD2
DNA: TGTGCCAGCTCACCACCGGTGGCGGGAGCGCACAATGAGCAGTTCTTC
CDR3: CASSPPVAGAHNEQFF

J: TRBJ1-2
V: TRBV6-5
size: -
D: -
DNA: TGTGCCAGCAGTTCCAATACTAATGGCTACACCTTC
CDR3: CASSSNTNGYTF

J: TRBJ1-1
V: TRBV18
size: -
D: -
DNA: TGTGCCAGCTCACCACGGCAGCCTCCCTCAGGGGACACTGAAGCTTTCTTT
CDR3: CASSPRQPPSGDTEAFF

J: TRBJ2-2
V: TRBV4-3
size: once
D: -
DNA: TGCGCCAGCAGCCACGCCGCGGCATCGGGGGAGCTGTTTTTT
CDR3: CASSHAAASGELFF

J: TRBJ2-5
V: TRBV19
size: -
D: TRBD2
DNA: TGTGCCAGTAGTGGTTCGGGACTAGGGGAGGAGACCCAGTACTTC
CDR3: CASSGSGLGEETQYF

J: TRBJ2-5
V: TRBV11-2
size: -
D: -
DNA: TGTGCCAGCAGCCGCCAAGACGGGGGGACACAAGAGACCCAGTACTTC
CDR3: CASSRQDGGTQETQYF

J: TRBJ1-1
V: TRBV3-1/TRBV3-2
size: -
D: -
DNA: TGTGCCAGCAGCCAGGTAATGAGCACTGAAGCTTTCTTT
CDR3: CASSQVMSTEAFF

J: TRBJ2-5
V: TRBV5-1
size: -
D: TRBD2
DNA: TGCGCCAGCAGCTTGATCGGCGGGGGGGCATCAGAGACCCAGTACTTC
CDR3: CASSLIGGGASETQYF